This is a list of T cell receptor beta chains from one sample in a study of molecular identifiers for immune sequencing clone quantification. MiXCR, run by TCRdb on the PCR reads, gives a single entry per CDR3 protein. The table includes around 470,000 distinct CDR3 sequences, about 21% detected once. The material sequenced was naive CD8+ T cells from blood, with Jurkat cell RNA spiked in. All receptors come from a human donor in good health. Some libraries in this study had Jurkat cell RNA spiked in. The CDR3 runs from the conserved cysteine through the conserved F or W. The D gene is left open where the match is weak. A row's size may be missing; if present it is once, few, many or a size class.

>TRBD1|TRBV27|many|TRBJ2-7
TGTGCCAGCAGTTACGACAGGGCCGGCTACGAGCAGTACTTC
CASSYDRAGYEQYF
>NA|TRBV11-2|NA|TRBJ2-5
TGTGCCGGCAGCTTAGTTTGGGGGCGCCCGGAGACCCAGTACTTC
CAGSLVWGRPETQYF
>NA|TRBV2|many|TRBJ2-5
TGTGCCAGAAGCGGGACACCAGAAGAGACCCAGTACTTC
CARSGTPEETQYF
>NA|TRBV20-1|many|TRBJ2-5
TGCAGTGCTATAGCATACTCGGTGGGGGAGACCCAGTACTTC
CSAIAYSVGETQYF
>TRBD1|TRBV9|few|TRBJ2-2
TGTGCCAGCAGCTCCCCGGGACAGGGAATCGGGGAGCTGTTTTTT
CASSSPGQGIGELFF
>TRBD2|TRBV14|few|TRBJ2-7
TGTGCCAGCAGCCCTTGGGGACTAGCGGGAGGGCCATCCAACGAGCAGTACTTC
CASSPWGLAGGPSNEQYF
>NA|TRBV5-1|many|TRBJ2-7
TGCGCCAGCAGCTTCCTCAGCGTGGGTAGTCCCGAGCAGTACTTC
CASSFLSVGSPEQYF
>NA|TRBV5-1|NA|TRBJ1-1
TGCGCCAGCAGCTTGGGGTTTGGACAGAAGAACACTGAAGCTTTCTTT
CASSLGFGQKNTEAFF
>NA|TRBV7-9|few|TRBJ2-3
TGTGCCAGCAGCTTAGTCCTAGCGTACACAGATACGCAGTATTTT
CASSLVLAYTDTQYF
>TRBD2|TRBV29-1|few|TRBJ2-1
TGCAGCGTTGAACGGAGGCTAGCGGGAGGGGGCCCTGAGCAGTTCTTC
CSVERRLAGGGPEQFF
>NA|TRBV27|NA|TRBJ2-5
TGTGCCAGCAGTCCCAACCAACGGACCCAGTACTTC
CASSPNQRTQYF
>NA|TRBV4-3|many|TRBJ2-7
TGCGCCAGCAGCCAAGATCGCCAGTACGAGCAGTACTTC
CASSQDRQYEQYF
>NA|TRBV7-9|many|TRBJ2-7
TGTGCCAGCAGCCCGTGGGGGGACGAGCAGTACTTC
CASSPWGDEQYF
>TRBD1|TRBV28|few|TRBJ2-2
TGTGCCAGCAATTTCAGGGCAGGGGGCGGCACCGGGGAGCTGTTTTTT
CASNFRAGGGTGELFF
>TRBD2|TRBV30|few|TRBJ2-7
TGTGCCTGGAGTGGGCTAGCGGGGGGAGAAGAGCAGTACTTC
CAWSGLAGGEEQYF
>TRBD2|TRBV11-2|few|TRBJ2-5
TGTGCCAGCAGCTTACCACCAATTGGACTAGCGGGGCAAGAGACCCAGTACTTC
CASSLPPIGLAGQETQYF
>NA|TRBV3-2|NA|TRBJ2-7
TGTGCCAGCAGCCAAGAAGGGACTAGCGGAACCTACGAGCAGTACTTC
CASSQEGTSGTYEQYF
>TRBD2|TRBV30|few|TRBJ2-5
TGTGCCTGGAGTGTTTCCAGCGGGATAGGTTCAGAGACCCAGTACTTC
CAWSVSSGIGSETQYF
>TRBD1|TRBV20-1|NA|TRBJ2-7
TGCAGTGCTGCCAACGGGACAGGGGTTTTCGAGCAGTACTTC
CSAANGTGVFEQYF
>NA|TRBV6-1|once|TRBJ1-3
TGTGCCAGCAGTGTGGAGGACTCTGGAAACACCATATATTTT
CASSVEDSGNTIYF
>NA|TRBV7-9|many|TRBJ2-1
TGTGCCAGCAGCTTGCCGGTTGAGCAGTTCTTC
CASSLPVEQFF
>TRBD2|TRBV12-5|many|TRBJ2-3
TGTGCTAGTGGTTTCCCCTCTAGCGGGGGCCCCACAGATACGCAGTATTTT
CASGFPSSGGPTDTQYF
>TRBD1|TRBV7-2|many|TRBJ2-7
TGTGCCAGCAGCTCCAAGCCCGGACAGGGCGGCCTTGGTTACTACGAGCAGTACTTC
CASSSKPGQGGLGYYEQYF
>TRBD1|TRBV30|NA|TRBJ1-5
TGTGCCTGGAGTGCGGGACAGGGCTCAGATACGCAGCATTTT
CAWSAGQGSDTQHF
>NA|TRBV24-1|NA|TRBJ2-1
TGTGCCACCAGTGATGGTTCCGGGCACAATGAGCAGTTCTTC
CATSDGSGHNEQFF
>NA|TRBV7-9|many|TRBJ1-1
TGTGCCAGCAGGGGGGCGGGGCCGAACACTGAAGCTTTCTTT
CASRGAGPNTEAFF
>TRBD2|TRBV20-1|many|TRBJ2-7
TGCAGTGCTAGAGAGGGACTAGCGGGCTACGAGCAGTACTTC
CSAREGLAGYEQYF
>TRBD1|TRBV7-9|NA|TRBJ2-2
TGTGCCAGCAGCTCTCACCGGGACAGAACCGGGGAGCTGTTTTTT
CASSSHRDRTGELFF
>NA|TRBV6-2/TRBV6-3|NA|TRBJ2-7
TGTGCCAGCAGTTACGGGACGGAACTCGAGCAGTACTTC
CASSYGTELEQYF
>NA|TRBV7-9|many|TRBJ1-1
TGTGCCAGCAGCTTAGTGATTGGACAGAACACTGAAGCTTTCTTT
CASSLVIGQNTEAFF
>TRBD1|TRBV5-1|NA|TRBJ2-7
TGCGCCAGCAGCCCAAGGACAGGGGGAGCCTACGAGCAGTACTTC
CASSPRTGGAYEQYF
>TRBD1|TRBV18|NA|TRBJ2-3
TGTGCCAGCTCACCACAGTCTTGGACAGGGGGTCCAGATACGCAGTATTTT
CASSPQSWTGGPDTQYF
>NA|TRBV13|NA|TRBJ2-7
TGTGCCAGCAGACAACTCGGAGGCGAGCAGTACTTC
CASRQLGGEQYF
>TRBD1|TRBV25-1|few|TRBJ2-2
TGTGCCAGCCGTGGAAGACGGACAGGCCTGAACACCGGGGAGCTGTTTTTT
CASRGRRTGLNTGELFF
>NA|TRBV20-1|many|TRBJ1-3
TGCAGTGCTAGAGTTCGGGCCCTCTCTGGAAACACCATATATTTT
CSARVRALSGNTIYF
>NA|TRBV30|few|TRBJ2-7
TGTGCCTGGAGCCTGACCTACGAGCAGTACTTC
CAWSLTYEQYF
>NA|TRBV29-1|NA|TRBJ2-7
TGCAGCGGGGGGGGCACCTACGAGCAGTACTTC
CSGGGTYEQYF
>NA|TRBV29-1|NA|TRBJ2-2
TGCAGCGTTCATCGGGAGAATGATGTCGGGGAGCTGTTTTTT
CSVHRENDVGELFF
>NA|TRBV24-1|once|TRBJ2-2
TGTGCCACCAGTGATTTGCTGGGGGCGCCCCCCGGGGAGCTGTTTTTT
CATSDLLGAPPGELFF
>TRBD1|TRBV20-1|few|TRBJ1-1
TGCAGTGCTAGGATCCAGGGGGGGACTGAAGCTTTCTTT
CSARIQGGTEAFF
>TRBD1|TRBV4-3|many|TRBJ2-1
TGCGCCAGCAGCCTAACGACGACAGGGCCTACTGAGCAGTTCTTC
CASSLTTTGPTEQFF
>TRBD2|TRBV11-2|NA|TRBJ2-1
TGTGCCAGCAGCTTAGAGCGGGGGAACTACAATGAGCAGTTCTTC
CASSLERGNYNEQFF
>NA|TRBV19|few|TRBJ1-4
TGTGCCAGTAGTATTCGAGGTTTGGCAGTTAATGAAAAACTGTTTTTT
CASSIRGLAVNEKLFF
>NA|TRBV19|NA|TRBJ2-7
TGTGCCAGTAGTGTATCGGACGACAGCTACGAGCAGTACTTC
CASSVSDDSYEQYF
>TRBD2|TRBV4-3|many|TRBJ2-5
TGCGCCAGCAGCCAAGAGATCCCTAGCGGCCGGATGGAGACCCAGTACTTC
CASSQEIPSGRMETQYF
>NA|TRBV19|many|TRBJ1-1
TGTGCCAGTGGTGACGAGATCAACACTGAAGCTTTCTTT
CASGDEINTEAFF
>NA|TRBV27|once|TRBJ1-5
TGTGCCAGCCCAGGACGTCCGGGGCCCCAGCATTTT
CASPGRPGPQHF
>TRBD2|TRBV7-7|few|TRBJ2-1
TGTGCTAGCAGCTTAAACCCTGCTTTGAGCGGGAGCCCCGGGTATGAGCAGTTCTTC
CASSLNPALSGSPGYEQFF